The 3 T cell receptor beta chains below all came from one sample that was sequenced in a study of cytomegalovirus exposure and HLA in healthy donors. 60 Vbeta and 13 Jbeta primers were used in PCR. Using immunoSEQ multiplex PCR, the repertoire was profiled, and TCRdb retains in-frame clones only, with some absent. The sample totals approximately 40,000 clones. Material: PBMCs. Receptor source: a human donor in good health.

This CDR3 reads CASSQDMITVYGYTF. In nucleotides, the CDR3 is TGCGCCAGCAGCCAAGATATGATTACGGTCTATGGCTACACCTTC. The gene calls are TRBV4-1 and TRBJ1-2; D is ambiguous. V was shortened by 0 bases and J by 4 bases, with 12 bases between the two germline ends. The CDR3 totals 15 residues. The V gene's germline CDR1 is MGHRA and CDR2 YSYEKL.

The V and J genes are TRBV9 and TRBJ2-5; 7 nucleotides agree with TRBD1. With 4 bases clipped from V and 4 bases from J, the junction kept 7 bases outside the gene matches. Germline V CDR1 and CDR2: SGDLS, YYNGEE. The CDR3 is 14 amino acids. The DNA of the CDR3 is TGTGCCAGCAGCCCACAGACAGGGCCAGAGACCCAGTACTTC. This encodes CASSPQTGPETQYF.

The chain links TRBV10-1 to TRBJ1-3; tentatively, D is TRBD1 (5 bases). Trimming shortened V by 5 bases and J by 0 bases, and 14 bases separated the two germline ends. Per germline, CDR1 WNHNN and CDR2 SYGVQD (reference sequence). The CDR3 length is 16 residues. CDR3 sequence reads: CASSNQGLDSGNTIYF. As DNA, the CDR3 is TGCGCCAGCAGTAATCAGGGACTCGACTCTGGAAACACCATATATTTT.